Listed below are T cell receptor beta chains from one sample, sequenced in a study of cytomegalovirus exposure and HLA in healthy donors. The table came from immunoSEQ multiplex PCR; TCRdb's copy has only in-frame clones and leaves some out. The sample lists some 160,000 clones, roughly 82% occurring once. Sequences were obtained from PBMCs. The receptors here all came from a woman in her 30s in good health and CMV-seronegative. CDR3s include the opening cysteine and the closing phenylalanine or tryptophan. The D gene is left open where the match is weak. Clone size is given for some rows only: seen once, a few or many times, or a class if the clone is expanded.

size: -; V: TRBV5-4; D: TRBD2; J: TRBJ2-5; CDR3: CASSLVTSGRPFQETQYF; DNA: TGTGCCAGCAGCTTGGTAACTAGCGGGAGACCGTTTCAAGAGACCCAGTACTTC
size: -; V: TRBV7-9; D: TRBD2; J: TRBJ2-1; CDR3: CSSSLNGLAGGHEQFF; DNA: TGTTCCAGCAGCTTAAACGGACTAGCGGGAGGTCATGAGCAGTTCTTC
size: -; V: TRBV9; D: -; J: TRBJ2-1; CDR3: CASSPAGDSYNEQFF; DNA: TGTGCCAGCAGCCCGGCAGGGGACTCCTACAATGAGCAGTTCTTC
size: -; V: TRBV27; D: -; J: TRBJ1-5; CDR3: CASSLIAPLDINQPQHF; DNA: TGTGCCAGCAGTTTAATTGCTCCCTTAGACATAAATCAGCCCCAGCATTTT
size: -; V: TRBV5-1; D: TRBD1; J: TRBJ1-6; CDR3: CASSPGTVNSPLHF; DNA: TGCGCCAGCAGCCCCGGGACAGTCAATTCACCCCTCCACTTT
size: -; V: TRBV4-3; D: -; J: TRBJ2-3; CDR3: CASSRRDSSTDTQYF; DNA: TGCGCCAGCAGTAGACGGGATTCTAGCACAGATACGCAGTATTTT
size: few; V: TRBV6-6; D: -; J: TRBJ2-2; CDR3: CASSYPTGELFF; DNA: TGTGCCAGCAGTTATCCAACCGGGGAGCTGTTTTTT
size: once; V: TRBV30; D: TRBD2; J: TRBJ2-3; CDR3: CAWSVWGSGGDTQYF; DNA: TGTGCCTGGAGTGTATGGGGCTCGGGGGGAGATACGCAGTATTTT
size: -; V: TRBV28; D: -; J: TRBJ2-7; CDR3: CASSFRSSGEQYF; DNA: TGTGCCAGCAGTTTTAGGAGTTCCGGCGAGCAGTACTTC
size: few; V: TRBV5-1; D: -; J: TRBJ2-1; CDR3: CASSFHPISDNEQFF; DNA: TGCGCCAGCAGCTTTCACCCGATCAGCGATAATGAGCAGTTCTTC
size: -; V: TRBV7-2; D: -; J: TRBJ2-2; CDR3: CASSLVAGFTGEPFF; DNA: TGTGCCAGCAGCTTAGTGGCGGGGTTCACCGGGGAGCCGTTTTTT
size: -; V: TRBV19; D: TRBD1; J: TRBJ2-7; CDR3: CASSIGGTGDHYEQYF; DNA: TGTGCCAGTAGTATAGGAGGGACAGGGGACCACTACGAGCAGTACTTC
size: -; V: TRBV27; D: -; J: TRBJ2-1; CDR3: CASRPGGSYNEQFF; DNA: TGTGCCAGCCGTCCCGGTGGCTCCTACAATGAGCAGTTCTTC
size: -; V: TRBV5-1; D: -; J: TRBJ1-2; CDR3: CASSPGNRNGYTF; DNA: TGCGCCAGCAGCCCCGGGAACCGGAATGGCTACACCTTC
size: -; V: TRBV10-3; D: TRBD1; J: TRBJ1-2; CDR3: CAISEPTGPHGYTF; DNA: TGTGCCATCAGTGAGCCGACAGGGCCACATGGCTACACCTTC
size: -; V: TRBV9; D: TRBD2; J: TRBJ2-5; CDR3: CASSVGGYQETQYF; DNA: TGTGCCAGCAGCGTCGGGGGGTACCAAGAGACCCAGTACTTC
size: -; V: TRBV15; D: -; J: TRBJ2-5; CDR3: CATSRAGGPEETQYF; DNA: TGTGCCACCAGCAGAGCCGGGGGTCCGGAAGAGACCCAGTACTTC
size: -; V: TRBV28; D: TRBD1; J: TRBJ2-7; CDR3: CASSLLPGQLIYEQYF; DNA: TGTGCCAGCAGCCTACTTCCGGGACAGTTAATCTACGAGCAGTACTTC
size: few; V: TRBV19; D: -; J: TRBJ1-1; CDR3: CASSISGVGNTEAFF; DNA: TGTGCCAGTAGTATCTCGGGGGTTGGGAACACTGAAGCTTTCTTT
size: few; V: TRBV6-1; D: TRBD1; J: TRBJ1-1; CDR3: CASSEPPGGRTEAFF; DNA: TGTGCCAGCAGTGAACCCCCAGGGGGACGGACTGAAGCTTTCTTT
size: -; V: TRBV7-8; D: -; J: TRBJ2-7; CDR3: CASSSRRFQGNEQYF; DNA: TGTGCCAGCAGCTCCCGCCGCTTTCAGGGGAACGAGCAGTACTTC
size: -; V: TRBV4-2; D: -; J: TRBJ1-4; CDR3: CASSQEVGAERLFF; DNA: TGTGCCAGCAGCCAAGAAGTAGGAGCTGAAAGACTGTTTTTT
size: -; V: TRBV27; D: -; J: TRBJ2-3; CDR3: CASGLGRGVDTQYF; DNA: TGTGCCAGCGGCTTGGGGCGGGGTGTCGATACGCAGTATTTT
size: -; V: TRBV29-1; D: TRBD1; J: TRBJ2-6; CDR3: CSASLSQGDLYAGANVLTF; DNA: TGCAGCGCTAGTCTGTCCCAGGGGGACCTCTACGCTGGGGCCAACGTCCTGACTTTC
size: few; V: TRBV19; D: -; J: TRBJ2-5; CDR3: CASSEGGKTQYF; DNA: TGTGCCAGTAGTGAAGGCGGTAAGACCCAGTACTTC
size: -; V: TRBV10-1; D: -; J: TRBJ2-3; CDR3: CASSDEALDTQYF; DNA: TGCGCCAGCAGTGACGAAGCGCTGGATACGCAGTATTTT
size: -; V: TRBV25-1; D: TRBD2; J: TRBJ2-4; CDR3: CASRTSGNIQYF; DNA: TGTGCCAGCAGGACTAGCGGAAACATTCAGTACTTC
size: -; V: TRBV2; D: -; J: TRBJ2-5; CDR3: CASSARTRETQYF; DNA: TGTGCCAGCAGTGCCCGGACAAGGGAGACCCAGTACTTC
size: -; V: TRBV4-2; D: TRBD1; J: TRBJ1-4; CDR3: CASSQVTGTGNEKLFF; DNA: TGTGCCAGCAGCCAAGTGACCGGGACAGGTAATGAAAAACTGTTTTTT
size: -; V: TRBV18; D: TRBD1; J: TRBJ2-7; CDR3: CASSPGTGDYEQYF; DNA: TGTGCCAGCTCACCTGGGACAGGGGATTACGAGCAGTACTTC
size: -; V: TRBV20-1; D: -; J: TRBJ2-7; CDR3: CSASAGMQQYF; DNA: TGCAGTGCTAGTGCAGGGATGCAACAGTACTTC
size: -; V: TRBV5-5; D: -; J: TRBJ1-6; CDR3: CASSLVGGADSPLHF; DNA: TGTGCCAGCAGCTTGGTGGGAGGAGCGGATTCACCCCTCCACTTT
size: -; V: TRBV15; D: TRBD1; J: TRBJ2-6; CDR3: CATSNQGAGANVLTF; DNA: TGTGCCACCAGCAACCAGGGGGCCGGGGCCAACGTCCTGACTTTC
size: few; V: TRBV6-6; D: -; J: TRBJ2-2; CDR3: CASFKTGYTGELFF; DNA: TGTGCCAGCTTTAAGACAGGATACACCGGGGAGCTGTTTTTT
size: -; V: TRBV4-1; D: -; J: TRBJ1-1; CDR3: CASSQEVDREAFF; DNA: TGCGCCAGCAGCCAAGAAGTCGATAGAGAAGCTTTCTTT
size: few; V: TRBV7-8; D: -; J: TRBJ1-3; CDR3: CASSLSTAGNSGNTIYF; DNA: TGTGCCAGCAGCTTATCCACCGCGGGGAACTCTGGAAACACCATATATTTT
size: -; V: TRBV2; D: TRBD1; J: TRBJ1-2; CDR3: CASSTRTGTNYGYTF; DNA: TGTGCCAGCAGCACCCGGACAGGGACTAACTATGGCTACACCTTC
size: once; V: TRBV5-1; D: TRBD2; J: TRBJ2-7; CDR3: CASSGRTSGYTEQYF; DNA: TGCGCCAGCAGCGGACGGACTAGCGGGTATACCGAGCAGTACTTC
size: -; V: TRBV27; D: -; J: TRBJ2-7; CDR3: CASSLRGLSYEQYF; DNA: TGTGCCAGCAGCCTAAGGGGACTTTCCTACGAGCAGTACTTC
size: -; V: TRBV12-2; D: -; J: TRBJ2-4; CDR3: CASRSIPGQGLRIRAKNIQYF; DNA: TGTGCAAGTCGCTCAATACCGGGACAGGGATTGAGGATTCGGGCCAAAAACATTCAGTACTTC
size: -; V: TRBV10-3; D: TRBD1; J: TRBJ2-2; CDR3: CAISGTGGTGELFF; DNA: TGTGCCATCAGTGGGACAGGGGGGACCGGGGAGCTGTTTTTT
size: few; V: TRBV5-3; D: -; J: TRBJ1-1; CDR3: CARSLEGGPNTEAFF; DNA: TGTGCCAGAAGCTTGGAGGGGGGGCCCAACACTGAAGCTTTCTTT
size: -; V: TRBV1; D: -; J: TRBJ2-3; CDR3: CTSSQDSASGWGTDTQYF; DNA: TGCACCAGCAGCCAAGATTCGGCTAGCGGGTGGGGCACAGATACGCAGTATTTT
size: few; V: TRBV5-1; D: -; J: TRBJ1-4; CDR3: CASSLEGLGGEKLFF; DNA: TGCGCCAGCAGCTTGGAAGGTCTAGGTGGAGAAAAACTGTTTTTT
size: few; V: TRBV6-5; D: -; J: TRBJ1-1; CDR3: CASSRGTEAFF; DNA: TGTGCCAGCTCCCGGGGCACTGAAGCTTTCTTT
size: -; V: TRBV5-4; D: TRBD1; J: TRBJ2-1; CDR3: CASSVGRGLINEQFF; DNA: TGTGCCAGCAGCGTAGGCAGGGGGCTTATAAATGAGCAGTTCTTC
size: -; V: TRBV29-1; D: TRBD2; J: TRBJ2-3; CDR3: CSVMRRGGGTGFGTDTQYF; DNA: TGCAGCGTCATGAGACGGGGCGGGGGGACGGGTTTTGGTACAGATACGCAGTATTTT